These T cell receptor beta chains were read from a single sample in a study of CD8 T cells in ankylosing spondylitis. Via MiXCR, TCRdb re-called the 5' RACE reads, giving one row per CDR3 protein. The data contain 650,000 to 800,000 distinct CDR3 sequences, 15% to 20% of them seen just once; the ten biggest clones take up roughly a fifth. Source material: blood, either unsorted or a sorted T cell fraction (not recorded which). These receptors originate from a male donor with ankylosing spondylitis. The CDR3 runs from the conserved cysteine through the conserved F or W. D genes are given only for firm matches. Some rows have no size entry. The others give once, few or many, or a class for an expanded clone.

size,J,D,V,length,DNA,CDR3
NA,TRBJ2-5,NA,TRBV6-1,13,TGTGCCAGCAGTGAAAATGGCGGAATTACCCAGTACTTC,CASSENGGITQYF
few,TRBJ2-2,NA,TRBV29-1,15,TGCAGCGTTAAAAATCCGACAGCGAACACCGGGGAGCTGTTTTTT,CSVKNPTANTGELFF
NA,TRBJ2-7,NA,TRBV5-1,13,TGCGCCAGCAGCTTCACAGGAACCTACGAGCAGTACTTC,CASSFTGTYEQYF
few,TRBJ2-1,TRBD1,TRBV6-2/TRBV6-3,15,TGTGCCAGCAGATCTGACAGGGCGGAATACAATGAGCAGTTCTTC,CASRSDRAEYNEQFF
NA,TRBJ2-5,NA,TRBV5-1,16,TGCGCCAGCAGCTTGGCCCTAAGCATGTACCAAGAGACCCAGTACTTC,CASSLALSMYQETQYF
NA,TRBJ1-3,NA,TRBV20-1,14,TGCAGTGCCCCATGGGAGGGGTCTGGAAACACCATATATTTT,CSAPWEGSGNTIYF
many,TRBJ2-5,NA,TRBV4-2,14,TGTGCCAGCAGCCAGGAACTAGCTGGGGAGACCCAGTACTTC,CASSQELAGETQYF
NA,TRBJ1-2,NA,TRBV4-1,13,TGCGCCAGCAGCCAAGATCTAGGGGACTCCTTATACTTC,CASSQDLGDSLYF
NA,TRBJ2-7,TRBD2,TRBV20-1,15,TGCAGTGCTAGGCCCGCGGGGGACCCAGTTTACGAGCAGTACTTC,CSARPAGDPVYEQYF
NA,TRBJ2-1,NA,TRBV7-6,16,TGTGCCAGCAGCTTATATGAGAGAAACTCCTACAATGAGCAGTTCTTC,CASSLYERNSYNEQFF
NA,TRBJ1-5,TRBD1,TRBV6-1,15,TGTGCCAGCAGTGCGGACAGGGGGGGCAATCAGCCCCAGCATTTT,CASSADRGGNQPQHF
NA,TRBJ1-1,NA,TRBV20-1,14,TGCAGTGCTAGAGTGGCGCAGTTGAACACTGAAGCTTTCTTT,CSARVAQLNTEAFF
many,TRBJ1-1,NA,TRBV3-1,13,TGTGCCAGCAGACGGGAGGGAAACACTGAAGCTTTCTTT,CASRREGNTEAFF
NA,TRBJ1-2,NA,TRBV5-1,20,TGCGCCAGCAGCTTGGTTTACAGCCTAGCCCATGGTGAGAGGATCTATGGCTACACCTTC,CASSLVYSLAHGERIYGYTF
NA,TRBJ1-4,NA,TRBV27,16,TGTGCCAGCAGAAGAATGGCCGTTGCAACTAATGAAAAACTGTTTTTT,CASRRMAVATNEKLFF
NA,TRBJ2-7,NA,TRBV28,12,TGTGCCAGCAACCTCCGGGGCTACGAGCAGTACTTC,CASNLRGYEQYF
few,TRBJ2-7,NA,TRBV7-2,11,TGTGCCAGCGGCTGGGGGTACGAGCAGTACTTC,CASGWGYEQYF
once,TRBJ2-1,TRBD2,TRBV6-1,15,TGTGCCAGCAGTGTACTAGCGGGAGGATCGTATGAGCAGTTCTTC,CASSVLAGGSYEQFF
NA,TRBJ2-3,NA,TRBV12-3/TRBV12-4,11,TGTGCCAGCACCGACAGGGATACGCAGTATTTT,CASTDRDTQYF
NA,TRBJ2-1,TRBD1,TRBV9,17,TGTGCCAGCAGCGTAGATCTGACAGGGGCTTTGGACAATGAGCAGTTCTTC,CASSVDLTGALDNEQFF
once,TRBJ1-4,NA,TRBV11-1,19,TGTGCCAGCAGCTGCAACCGCGGCGAGGAAGTCCCGTCTAATGAAAAACTGTTTTTT,CASSCNRGEEVPSNEKLFF
NA,TRBJ2-5,NA,TRBV7-9,13,TGTGCCAGCAGCTTAAGTGTTCAAGAGACCCAGTACTTC,CASSLSVQETQYF
NA,TRBJ2-7,NA,TRBV28,12,TGTGCCAGCATTTCGGGGGCAGGCGAGCAGTACTTC,CASISGAGEQYF
many,TRBJ1-5,NA,TRBV20-1,12,TGCAGTGCTAGCGAGGGGAATCAGCCCCAGCATTTT,CSASEGNQPQHF
few,TRBJ1-1,NA,TRBV20-1,14,TGCAGTGCCAAAATCTGGAGTTTGAACACTGAAGCTTTCTTT,CSAKIWSLNTEAFF
NA,TRBJ2-1,TRBD2,TRBV6-2/TRBV6-3,16,TGTGCCAGCAGCCAAATAGCGGGATCTACTTTGGATGAGCAGTTCTTC,CASSQIAGSTLDEQFF
NA,TRBJ1-1,NA,TRBV21-1,16,TGTGCCAGCAGCAAAGCCCCCGACAGGGGCCACACTGAAGCTTTCTTT,CASSKAPDRGHTEAFF
NA,TRBJ2-1,NA,TRBV11-2,14,TGTGCCAGCAGCTTAGTATTGGCAGCCGATGAGCAGTTCTTC,CASSLVLAADEQFF
NA,TRBJ1-6,NA,TRBV12-3/TRBV12-4,15,TGTGCCAGCGGCCAACAGGGCCAGGGGCGAAAACCCCTCCACTTT,CASGQQGQGRKPLHF
NA,TRBJ1-3,NA,TRBV7-9,13,TGTGCCAGCAGCTTTCCGGGGGGAAACACCATATATTTT,CASSFPGGNTIYF
many,TRBJ2-5,TRBD2,TRBV7-7,14,TGTGCTAGCAGCCGGAGCGGGGGCCAAGAGACCCAGTACTTC,CASSRSGGQETQYF
NA,TRBJ1-4,TRBD1,TRBV3-1,15,TGTGCCAGCAGCCAAGAGACAGGGTCTAATGAAAAACTGTTTTTT,CASSQETGSNEKLFF
NA,TRBJ2-5,NA,TRBV5-1,14,TGCGCCAGCAGCTTGGTGGTATACCAAGAGACCCAGTACTTC,CASSLVVYQETQYF
NA,TRBJ1-1,NA,TRBV4-3,17,TGCGCCAGCAGCCAAGACAGTAGCTTTCCGGACTACACTGAAGCTTTCTTT,CASSQDSSFPDYTEAFF
NA,TRBJ2-3,NA,TRBV20-1,12,TGCAGTGCTAGCGTGGGGGAAGATACGCAGTATTTT,CSASVGEDTQYF
NA,TRBJ2-3,NA,TRBV7-2,13,TGTGCCAGCAGCAGGACTTACACAGATACGCAGTATTTT,CASSRTYTDTQYF
NA,TRBJ2-2,TRBD2,TRBV7-3,18,TGTGCCAGCAGCTTAAAACTAGCGGGGGCCACTGGCACCGGGGAGCTGTTTTTT,CASSLKLAGATGTGELFF
few,TRBJ2-5,NA,TRBV20-1,14,TGCAGTGCTAGCGGTGGACCGCTGAAAGAGACCCAGTACTTC,CSASGGPLKETQYF
few,TRBJ1-1,TRBD1,TRBV7-9,14,TGTGCCAGCAGCCCCGGACAGGTCCGGGCTGAAGCTTTCTTT,CASSPGQVRAEAFF
NA,TRBJ2-1,NA,TRBV11-2,16,TGTGCCAGCAGCTCACCCGACTGGAGCTCCTACAATGAGCAGTTCTTC,CASSSPDWSSYNEQFF
few,TRBJ1-2,NA,TRBV6-5,17,TGTGCCAGCAGTTACGAGTTCCGGGAGGGGGCTAACTATGGCTACACCTTC,CASSYEFREGANYGYTF
many,TRBJ2-1,TRBD2,TRBV6-2/TRBV6-3,17,TGTGCCAGCAGGGGGGGACTAGCGGGAGGTTCCTACAATGAGCAGTTCTTC,CASRGGLAGGSYNEQFF
NA,TRBJ2-3,NA,TRBV10-3,13,TGTGCCATCAGGGAGCCAGGAGCGGATACGCAGTATTTT,CAIREPGADTQYF
NA,TRBJ2-7,TRBD2,TRBV4-2,16,TGTGCCAGCAGCCTAGGCCTCAGCGGGAACGCGTACGAGCAGTACTTC,CASSLGLSGNAYEQYF
NA,TRBJ2-7,TRBD1,TRBV6-1,15,TGTGCCAGCGCCTCGACAGGGGGCTTGTCTTACGAGCAGTACTTC,CASASTGGLSYEQYF
few,TRBJ2-1,TRBD2,TRBV20-1,16,TGCAGTGCTGGGCCTAGGGTAGCGGGTATTACAAGTGAGCAGTTCTTC,CSAGPRVAGITSEQFF
NA,TRBJ2-5,NA,TRBV27,14,TGTGCCAGCAGTTCAACAGGGTTTGAAGAGACCCAGTACTTC,CASSSTGFEETQYF
once,TRBJ2-7,NA,TRBV28,12,TGTGCCAGCAGTTCAGGCCCCGACGAGCAGTACTTC,CASSSGPDEQYF
few,TRBJ2-1,TRBD2,TRBV11-3,16,TGTGCCAGCAGCCCTCCGGGACTAGCGCCATACAATGAGCAGTTCTTC,CASSPPGLAPYNEQFF
NA,TRBJ2-3,NA,TRBV30,11,TGTGCCTGGACCGCCGCATTAACGCAGTATTTT,CAWTAALTQYF
NA,TRBJ1-1,TRBD1,TRBV12-3/TRBV12-4,14,TGTGCCAGCAGGGTGGGACAGGGTTCCGCTGAAGCTTTCTTT,CASRVGQGSAEAFF
NA,TRBJ2-3,NA,TRBV6-6,13,TGTGCCAGCAGCCGCGCTTGGACAGATACGCAGTATTTT,CASSRAWTDTQYF
few,TRBJ2-7,TRBD2,TRBV7-9,15,TGTGCCAGCAGCTCAACTAGCGGGGGCTACTACGAGCAGTACTTC,CASSSTSGGYYEQYF
NA,TRBJ1-3,NA,TRBV12-3/TRBV12-4,15,TGTGCCAGCAGCCTGGGGTCTGGGCCTGGAAACACCATATATTTT,CASSLGSGPGNTIYF
many,TRBJ2-7,TRBD2,TRBV20-1,12,TGCCCGCCGGGACTAGCGGGAAGCGAGCAGTACTTC,CPPGLAGSEQYF
few,TRBJ2-3,TRBD2,TRBV7-2,17,TGTGCCAGCAGCTGGAAGAGCGGGGGGGCGGTGGGCGATACGCAGTATTTT,CASSWKSGGAVGDTQYF
NA,TRBJ1-6,TRBD1,TRBV10-3,13,TGTGCCAACGGACAGGTCGGTAATTCACCCCTCCACTTT,CANGQVGNSPLHF
many,TRBJ1-1,NA,TRBV12-3/TRBV12-4,11,TGTGCCAGCAGTTTGGGTTTTGAAGCTTTCTTT,CASSLGFEAFF
few,TRBJ2-1,NA,TRBV5-1,14,TGCGCCAGCAGCTATGAATCGACCTACAATGAGCAGTTCTTC,CASSYESTYNEQFF